Listed below are T cell receptor beta chains from one sample, sequenced in a study of blood T cell repertoires in COVID-19. The repertoire was sequenced with immunoSEQ multiplex PCR; TCRdb's copy has only in-frame clones and lacks some. The sample has more than 60,000 clones, roughly 89% seen once; the top ten hold 4.5% to 5%. Source material: peripheral blood. The receptors stem from a woman aged 45 to 65 with active COVID-19. Each CDR3 is given with its conserved first and last residue. The order of the fields is J gene, D gene, V gene, clone size, CDR3 DNA, CDR3 protein. A D gene is named only where the DNA matches it firmly. Where a row states a size, it is once, few, many or the class of an expanded clone; other rows omit it.

TRBJ2-1 | TRBD2 | TRBV27 | . | TGTGCCAGCAGTCCCCCGGGACTAGCGGTCAACAATGAGCAGTTCTTC | CASSPPGLAVNNEQFF
TRBJ2-1 | TRBD2 | TRBV7-3 | few | TGTGCCAGCAGCTTAAGACTAGCGGGAGTTAATGAGCAGTTCTTC | CASSLRLAGVNEQFF
TRBJ1-6 | . | TRBV2 | . | TGTGCCAGCAGTGGGGGCCAGAGCATAGGGTCACCCCTCCACTTT | CASSGGQSIGSPLHF
TRBJ1-1 | TRBD1 | TRBV2 | . | TGTGCCAGCAGCGCGGACAGGGGACAAGCTTTCTTT | CASSADRGQAFF
TRBJ2-3 | TRBD1 | TRBV30 | . | TGTGCCTGGAGGGGGACAGGGAGGACGCAGTATTTT | CAWRGTGRTQYF
TRBJ2-7 | TRBD1 | TRBV19 | . | TGTGCCAGTAGTTACCAGGACAGGGGGTCTTACGAGCAGTACTTC | CASSYQDRGSYEQYF
TRBJ2-2 | TRBD2 | TRBV9 | . | TGTGCCAGCAGCGTAGAAAGGGGGGGACTAGCGGACACCGGGGAGCTGTTTTTT | CASSVERGGLADTGELFF
TRBJ2-2 | TRBD1 | TRBV7-3 | . | TGTGCCAGCAGCTCGACAGGGGACACCGGGGAGCTGTTTTTT | CASSSTGDTGELFF
TRBJ2-1 | TRBD2 | TRBV5-1 | . | TGCGCCAGCAGCTACGGGACTAGCGGCAATGAGCAGTTCTTC | CASSYGTSGNEQFF
TRBJ2-7 | . | TRBV7-6 | . | TGTGCCAGCGTACCCCGGAGGGGATTGTGGGGAGAAAACTACGAGCAGTACTTC | CASVPRRGLWGENYEQYF
TRBJ2-5 | . | TRBV11-3 | . | TGTGCCAGCAGCCGCAGAACCGGCGGTACCCAGTACTTC | CASSRRTGGTQYF
TRBJ2-7 | TRBD1 | TRBV5-1 | . | TGCGCCAGCAGCCCCGACAGGGGGCGACACGAGCAGTACTTC | CASSPDRGRHEQYF
TRBJ2-7 | TRBD2 | TRBV4-1 | . | TGCGCCAGCAGCCCTGGACTAGCGGATTGGTACGAGCAGTACTTC | CASSPGLADWYEQYF
TRBJ2-3 | . | TRBV7-5 | . | TGTGCCAGAAGCGAGAGAGGACTAGCGGGGGGCGCAGATACGCAGTATTTT | CARSERGLAGGADTQYF
TRBJ1-1 | TRBD1 | TRBV6-5 | . | TGTGCCGGAACAGGGGGAGGGAACACTGAAGCTTTCTTT | CAGTGGGNTEAFF
TRBJ2-1 | . | TRBV18 | . | TGTGCCAGCTCGCCCGGACAAGGGGACTACAATGAGCAGTTCTTC | CASSPGQGDYNEQFF
TRBJ2-1 | TRBD2 | TRBV5-3 | . | TGTGCCAGAAGCCCAAATGCCCTAGCGGGGAGCTCCTACAATGAGCAGTTCTTC | CARSPNALAGSSYNEQFF
TRBJ2-7 | . | TRBV18 | . | TGTGCCAGCTCACCAGGGAGCGCCAAAAGGTTTGGGCAGTACTTC | CASSPGSAKRFGQYF
TRBJ1-2 | . | TRBV7-9 | . | TGTGCCAGCAGCTCGGAGGTGGCTGGCTACACCTTC | CASSSEVAGYTF
TRBJ1-1 | TRBD1 | TRBV19 | once | TGTGCCAGTAGTCCGCAGACAGGGCGAAGGAACACTGAAGCTTTCTTT | CASSPQTGRRNTEAFF
TRBJ2-2 | . | TRBV11-2 | . | TGTGCCAGCACCTCCTCAGGCGGGAAGAACACCGGGGAGCTGTTTTTT | CASTSSGGKNTGELFF
TRBJ2-2 | . | TRBV9 | . | TGTGCCAGCAGCGAGAGGACAAGGGGGTCCGGGGAGCTGTTTTTT | CASSERTRGSGELFF
TRBJ1-2 | . | TRBV10-3 | . | TGTGCCATCAGAAACGGACACGAAATTAACTATGGCTACACCTTC | CAIRNGHEINYGYTF
TRBJ2-1 | . | TRBV20-1 | . | TGCAGTGCTAGTCCCCTAGCGAAGGGGAATGAGCAGTTCTTC | CSASPLAKGNEQFF
TRBJ1-2 | . | TRBV5-8 | . | TGTGCCAGCATTCCCCTCCTGGGCGGGAACTATGGCTACACCTTC | CASIPLLGGNYGYTF
TRBJ2-1 | TRBD1 | TRBV7-2 | . | TGTGCCAGCAGCTCCTCCGGGACAGGTGATTACAATGAGCAGTTCTTC | CASSSSGTGDYNEQFF
TRBJ2-5 | . | TRBV5-1 | . | TGCGCCAGCAGCTTTGCAACGGGAGCGAGAGAGACCCAGTACTTC | CASSFATGARETQYF
TRBJ1-4 | TRBD1 | TRBV28 | . | TGTGCCAGCAGTCCCCGACAGGGGAAGAATGAAAAACTGTTTTTT | CASSPRQGKNEKLFF
TRBJ1-2 | TRBD1 | TRBV7-2 | . | TGTGCCAGCAGCTTGGGGACAGATAACTATGGCTACACCTTC | CASSLGTDNYGYTF
TRBJ2-2 | . | TRBV4-1 | once | TGCGCCAGCAGCCAAGATCCCCAGGGCGGTACCGGGGAGCTGTTTTTT | CASSQDPQGGTGELFF
TRBJ2-5 | . | TRBV6-1 | few | TGTGCCAGCAGTGCCAATTCCGGGACTTCGCAAGAGACCCAGTACTTC | CASSANSGTSQETQYF
TRBJ2-5 | . | TRBV27 | . | TGTGCCAGCAGTGGTGGAGTGGTGGAGACCCAGTACTTC | CASSGGVVETQYF
TRBJ1-2 | . | TRBV21-1 | once | TGTGCCAGCCGCCGTAAGGGGATTTATGGCTACACCTTC | CASRRKGIYGYTF
TRBJ1-2 | . | TRBV5-5 | . | TGTGCCAGCAGCTTGGACGAGGGCTACACCTTC | CASSLDEGYTF
TRBJ2-7 | TRBD2 | TRBV12-5 | . | TGTGCTAGTGGCGCCGTGGACCGCTGGACTAGCGGGAGCTACGAGCAGTACTTC | CASGAVDRWTSGSYEQYF
TRBJ2-3 | TRBD2 | TRBV10-1 | . | TGCGCCAGCAGTGCTAGCGGTAGCACAGATACGCAGTATTTT | CASSASGSTDTQYF
TRBJ2-2 | . | TRBV11-2 | . | TGCGCCTCCGGCGGTGCTAACACCGGGGAGCTGTTTTTT | CASGGANTGELFF
TRBJ2-7 | . | TRBV3-1/TRBV3-2 | . | TGTGCCAGCAGCCAGTCGTCCGAGCAGTACTTC | CASSQSSEQYF
TRBJ1-2 | . | TRBV6-5 | . | TGTGCCAGCAGGAGGATAGGGGCCGGCTATGGCTACACCTTC | CASRRIGAGYGYTF
TRBJ2-1 | TRBD2 | TRBV19 | . | TGTGCCAGTAGTATAAATAGCGGGAGTTTCAATGAGCAGTTCTTC | CASSINSGSFNEQFF
TRBJ1-1 | . | TRBV15 | . | TGTGCCACCAGCAGAGACAGGGTTCACACGACTGAAGCTTTCTTT | CATSRDRVHTTEAFF
TRBJ1-1 | . | TRBV4-1 | . | TGCGCCAGCAGCCAAGAGCGGATCCGAGGTCGTGAAGCTTTCTTT | CASSQERIRGREAFF
TRBJ2-7 | TRBD2 | TRBV27 | . | TGTGCCAGCAGTCCGCAGCCTAGCGGGAGCCACGAGCAGTACTTC | CASSPQPSGSHEQYF
TRBJ2-7 | TRBD1 | TRBV29-1 | once | TGCAGCGACAGGGGCGTATACGAGCAGTACTTC | CSDRGVYEQYF
TRBJ2-5 | . | TRBV21-1 | . | TGTGCCAGCAGCAAAGAGGGGACTAGCGGGATGGGGGAGACCCAGTACTTC | CASSKEGTSGMGETQYF
TRBJ2-1 | TRBD2 | TRBV6-5 | . | TGTGCCAGCAAAGCGGGAGGTGCTTACAATGAGCAGTTCTTC | CASKAGGAYNEQFF
TRBJ2-3 | TRBD2 | TRBV18 | . | TGTGCCAGCTCGCCCGAGGGAATAGCGGGACGTACGCAGTATTTT | CASSPEGIAGRTQYF
TRBJ2-7 | . | TRBV5-6 | few | TGTGCCAGCAGAGATAGCGGAAACTCCTACGAGCAGTACTTC | CASRDSGNSYEQYF
TRBJ2-2 | TRBD2 | TRBV27 | . | TGTGCCAGCAGTCTCCCCGGACTAGCGGGAGCGGCCGGGGAGCTGTTTTTT | CASSLPGLAGAAGELFF
TRBJ2-7 | TRBD1 | TRBV5-1 | . | TGCGCCAGCAGCGCGGGACAGGGGGCATCCTACGAGCAGTACTTC | CASSAGQGASYEQYF
TRBJ2-6 | . | TRBV11-3 | . | TGTGCCAGCAGCCCGGGGAGGACTCTAGGGGCCAACGTCCTGACTTTC | CASSPGRTLGANVLTF